Listed here are 24 T cell receptor beta chains from one sample, sequenced in a study of post-analysis software for immune sequencing data. Study results and limitations: TRBV5-6, TRBV5-1 and TRBV20-1 were among a few TRBV segments more frequent in patients than controls.

No antigen is known for these receptors. cDNA libraries of TCR beta carried unique molecular identifiers. MiXCR was run by TCRdb on the PCR reads, yielding one entry per CDR3 protein. The profile shows more than 450,000 distinct CDR3 sequences, around 44% of them singletons. The sequenced sample consisted of blood. Receptor source: a girl under 18 with multiple sclerosis.

The V and J genes are TRBV5-6 and TRBJ1-6; no reliable D call. This CDR3 is built from 14 residues. Germline lookup yields CDR1 SGHDT and CDR2 YYEEEE. Trimming stripped 9 bases from V and 7 bases from J, with 17 bases between. CDR3 DNA sequence: TGTGCCACCCGGACCGCCGGGTTGAATTCACCCCTCCACTTT. Translated: CATRTAGLNSPLHF.

The rearrangement links TRBV3-1 to TRBJ2-3, with 7 nucleotides matching TRBD2. The trim removed 0 bases at V and 2 bases at J, leaving 5 bases unmatched. This CDR3 contains 16 residues. Germline CDR1 LGHDT, CDR2 YNNKEL (reference sequence). The DNA for the CDR3 is TGTGCCAGCAGCCAAGAGGGAGGGGACCCCACAGATACGCAGTATTTT. Its protein is CASSQEGGDPTDTQYF.

Comments on this clonotype: A much larger clone differs by one base, so this may be a read error. J is TRBJ2-3 and V is TRBV6-1; 8 bases line up with TRBD1. V lost 6 bases, J lost 2 bases, and 1 base stayed unmatched. Germline V gene data show CDR1 as MNHNS and CDR2 as SASEGT. This CDR3 is built from 13 residues. CDR3 nucleotide sequence: TGTGCCAGCAGGACAGGGGACACAGATACGCAGTATTTT. Amino acids: CASRTGDTDTQYF.

The chain uses TRBV24-1 and TRBJ2-3; D remains ambiguous. V was trimmed by 7 bases and J by 2 bases, leaving 9 bases between them. Germline CDR1 KGHDR, CDR2 SFDVKD. This CDR3 is built from 13 residues. Here the CDR3 reads CATRGSITDTQYF. The DNA for the CDR3 is TGTGCCACCAGAGGTTCTATCACAGATACGCAGTATTTT.

This sequence joins TRBV5-1 and TRBJ1-1; D not certain. Trimming pared 4 bases from V and 4 bases from J, leaving 14 bases between. Germline-derived CDR1 and CDR2 are SGHRS and YFSETQ. The CDR3 has 14 residues. The DNA for the CDR3 is TGCGCCAGCAGCGGAGGGAGGAGAGGCACTGAAGCTTTCTTT. Amino acids: CASSGGRRGTEAFF.

This clonotype appeared a few times. This sequence joins TRBV10-3 and TRBJ1-2; tentatively, D is TRBD1 (6 bases). CDR3 length: 17 amino acids. Germline-derived CDR1 and CDR2 are ENHRY and SYGVKD. V was shortened by 3 bases and J by 2 bases, with 19 bases between the two germline ends. The CDR3 here is CAISEIINRDINYGYTF. The DNA of the CDR3 is TGTGCCATCAGTGAAATCATCAACAGGGATATAAACTATGGCTACACCTTC.

This clonotype was counted at least ten times. The V call is TRBV12-3 or TRBV12-4, the J call TRBJ2-1, with 10 bases that match TRBD2. The CDR3 covers 19 residues. V was clipped by 4 bases and J by 5 bases; unmatched bases: 17. The CDR3 is CASSSRTSGPPGTDNEQFF. DNA of the CDR3: TGTGCCAGCAGTTCTCGGACTAGCGGTCCCCCCGGGACAGACAATGAGCAGTTCTTC.

The rearrangement links TRBV29-1 to TRBJ2-5, with D unclear. CDR3 length: 16 amino acids. Germline V CDR1 and CDR2: SQVTM, ANQGSEA. V lost 0 bases and J lost 1, with 15 bases in between. The CDR3 DNA is TGCAGCGTTGAAGATACATTCACAGCCATCCAAGAGACCCAGTACTTC. Translation: CSVEDTFTAIQETQYF.

This clonotype was counted a few times. The chain carries TRBV7-9 and TRBJ2-1; D remains ambiguous. The CDR3 loop spans 14 amino acids. V was cut by 1 base and J by 3 bases, with 7 bases left in between. Per germline, CDR1 SEHNR and CDR2 FQNEAQ (reference sequence). This CDR3 is CASSLGANYNEQFF. The DNA for the CDR3 is TGTGCCAGCAGCTTAGGGGCTAACTACAATGAGCAGTTCTTC. Complete variable domain (other parts from reference TRBV7-9 and TRBJ2-1): DTGVSQNPRHKITKRGQNVTFRCDPISEHNRLYWYRQTLGQGPEFLTYFQNEAQLEKSRLLSDRFSAERPKGSFSTLEIQRTEQGDSAMYLCASSLGANYNEQFFGPGTRLTVL.

CDR3 in amino acids: CASSRTVTLANYGYTF. CDR3 sequence (DNA): TGCGCCAGCAGCCGGACAGTTACTCTGGCTAACTATGGCTACACCTTC. The chain couples TRBV4-1 to TRBJ1-2; D possibly corresponds to TRBD1 (6 bases). Trimming pared 4 bases from V and 0 bases from J, leaving 15 bases between. The CDR3 has 16 residues. Germline V gene data show CDR1 as MGHRA and CDR2 as YSYEKL.

This clonotype was observed a handful of times. The CDR3 nucleotides read TGTGCCAGCAGTCTAACCAAAGGGTGGGGCTCCTACAATGAGCAGTTCTTC. It encodes CASSLTKGWGSYNEQFF. V usage is TRBV12-3 or TRBV12-4 and J usage is TRBJ2-1; D not resolved. Trimming shortened V by 5 bases and J by 0 bases, and 17 bases separated the two germline ends. The CDR3 contains 17 residues.

The rearrangement joins TRBV29-1 to TRBJ2-3, with 12 positions matching TRBD2. J gave up 5 bases and V 6 bases, and 9 bases lay outside the gene matches. Germline-derived CDR1 and CDR2 are SQVTM and ANQGSEA. The length of the CDR3 is 15 residues. The CDR3 nucleotides are TGCAGCGTGAGGCCTAGCGGGAGGGTTGGAGATACGCAGTATTTT. It yields the protein CSVRPSGRVGDTQYF.

This clonotype was seen a handful of times. CDR3 sequence (DNA): TGCGCCAGCAGCTTAACGGCCCCGGGAGCTGGGGCCAACGTCCTGACTTTC. It encodes CASSLTAPGAGANVLTF. The chain links TRBV5-1 to TRBJ2-6, with D perhaps matching TRBD2 (6 bases). The ends were cut back, 2 bases at V and 2 bases at J, with 14 bases in the middle. Per the germline V gene, CDR1 is SGHRS and CDR2 is YFSETQ. There are 17 residues in the CDR3.

This clonotype has at least ten counts. V usage is TRBV4-1 and J usage is TRBJ2-5, with D maybe TRBD1 (5 bases). The V gene's germline CDR1 is MGHRA and CDR2 YSYEKL. The CDR3 is 15 amino acids. Trimming stripped 1 base from V and 2 bases from J, with 11 bases between. The CDR3 DNA is TGCGCCAGCAGCCAAGGACAGTGGGATCAAGAGACCCAGTACTTC. This encodes CASSQGQWDQETQYF.

The V call is TRBV7-6, the J call TRBJ2-3, with 8 bases fitting TRBD1. The length of the CDR3 is 15 residues. The J segment lost 0 bases and the V segment lost 5 bases, leaving 4 bases of the junction unmatched. In germline, CDR1 is SGHVS, CDR2 FNYEAQ. CDR3 protein: CASSSRGLSTDTQYF. The CDR3 DNA is TGTGCCAGCAGCAGCAGGGGGCTCAGCACAGATACGCAGTATTTT. Using reference TRBV7-6 and TRBJ2-3 for the parts outside the CDR3, the full variable domain is GAGVSQSPRYKVTKRGQDVALRCDPISGHVSLYWYRQALGQGPEFLTYFNYEAQQDKSGLPNDRFSAERPEGSISTLTIQRTEQRDSAMYRCASSSRGLSTDTQYFGPGTRLTVL.

The chain combines TRBV7-9 with TRBJ1-5; TRBD1 might be the D (5 bases). CDR3 length: 16 amino acids. From germline, CDR1 is SEHNR and CDR2 FQNEAQ (reference sequence). The ends were cut back, 4 bases at V and 5 bases at J, with 18 bases in the middle. DNA of the CDR3: TGTGCCAGCAGCTCAGGCGCACCGGGACCGCATCAGCCCCAGCATTTT. It specifies CASSSGAPGPHQPQHF.

This chain connects TRBV5-8 to TRBJ1-5; D uncertain. V lost 4 bases and J lost 4, with 18 bases in between. Germline V gives CDR1 SGHTS, CDR2 YDEGEE. This CDR3 comprises 16 residues. The CDR3 loop reads CASSPDQYWGNQPQHF. In DNA form, the CDR3 reads TGTGCCAGCAGCCCCGATCAGTACTGGGGAAATCAGCCCCAGCATTTT.

The chain employs TRBV14 and TRBJ2-7; D is tentatively TRBD1 or TRBD2 (5 bases each). The CDR3 is made up of 15 amino acids. Germline CDR1 and CDR2: SGHDN and FVKESK. V shed 4 bases and J shed 0 bases, with 13 bases lying between them. DNA for the CDR3: TGTGCCAGCAGCCCCGGGGCCTTGAGCTCCTACGAGCAGTACTTC. Amino acids: CASSPGALSSYEQYF.

The sample holds a few counts of this clonotype. This sequence joins TRBV20-1 and TRBJ2-7, with unresolved D. The germline CDR1 and CDR2 sequences are DFQATT and SNEGSKA (reference sequence). V was pared by 6 bases and J by 2 bases, with 17 bases between. This CDR3 is 14 amino acids long. For the CDR3, the DNA is TGCAGTGCCGGCGATGGTCGCTACACCTACGAGCAGTACTTC. Translating gives CSAGDGRYTYEQYF.

The chain joins TRBV20-1 to TRBJ2-2; D is uncertain. With 6 bases removed from V and 1 base from J, the gap between germline ends came to 18 bases. The CDR3 runs to 16 residues. CDR1 DFQATT and CDR2 SNEGSKA come from the germline V gene (reference sequence). The CDR3 nucleotides are TGCAGTGCCCCGATTTTTAGAGCCGAGAACACCGGGGAGCTGTTTTTT. Translating gives CSAPIFRAENTGELFF.

This clonotype has only a few counts. The chain is built from TRBV20-1 and TRBJ2-3; possibly TRBD1 for D (6 bases). CDR1 is DFQATT and CDR2 is SNEGSKA in the germline V gene (reference sequence). V lost 5 bases and J 6 bases, leaving 21 bases between the germline ends. The CDR3 is 15 amino acids. CDR3 coding DNA: TGCAGTGCTGGGGGCCTCAATCGGGTCGATGATACGCAGTATTTT. Residues: CSAGGLNRVDDTQYF.

Only a few counts were recorded for this clonotype. The V call is TRBV12-3 or TRBV12-4, the J call TRBJ1-1; 8 positions match TRBD1. The V and J ends lost 7 bases and 6 bases, in that order; junction bases with no gene match: 4. The length of the CDR3 is 12 residues. The chain's CDR3 is CASNYRGAEAFF. DNA of the CDR3: TGTGCCAGCAACTACAGGGGGGCTGAAGCTTTCTTT.

This chain connects TRBV21-1 to TRBJ2-3; the table's D call TRBD2 went unverified against the DNA. TRBV21-1 is described as a pseudogene. There are 17 residues in the CDR3. CDR3 residues: CASSTGTSGSSTDTQYF. The CDR3 DNA sequence: TGTGCCAGCAGTACCGGGACTAGCGGGTCCAGCACAGATACGCAGTATTTT.

J is TRBJ2-4 and V is TRBV4-1; perhaps TRBD1 as D (6 bases). The germline V gene has CDR1 MGHRA and CDR2 YSYEKL. V shed 0 bases and J shed 10 bases, with 22 bases lying between them. CDR3 length: 17 amino acids. For the CDR3, the DNA is TGCGCCAGCAGCCAAGATCTGGAACGGAACAGGGCAAGAATTCAGTACTTC. Translation gives CASSQDLERNRARIQYF.